This is a list of T cell receptor beta chains from one sample in a study of T cell responses to AZD1222 COVID-19 vaccine. The method was immunoSEQ multiplex PCR; TCRdb's version includes in-frame clones alone and lacks a portion of them. Of about 140,000 clones in the sample, 92% were seen once. Source: peripheral blood, taken on day 0 of AZD1222 vaccination. The receptor set was obtained from an adult in good health. The CDR3 runs from the conserved cysteine through the conserved F or W. A D gene is named only where the DNA matches it firmly. Clone size, where shown, is once, few, many, or a class for clones that have expanded.

TRBV5-8	NA	TRBJ1-3	NA	TGTGCCAGCAGCCCTGTGGGTGGAAACACCATATATTTT	CASSPVGGNTIYF
TRBV28	NA	TRBJ1-4	TRBD1	TGTGCCAGCAGTTTTCCGCAGGGGGCGCGACCTAATGAAAAACTGTTTTTT	CASSFPQGARPNEKLFF
TRBV10-3	once	TRBJ2-5	TRBD1	TGTGCCATCAGTGAAGGACAGGGGACTCCTGATGGGGAGACCCAGTACTTC	CAISEGQGTPDGETQYF
TRBV5-1	NA	TRBJ2-7	NA	TGCGCCAGCAGCTTGGGGGGCAGATCCTACGAGCAGTACTTC	CASSLGGRSYEQYF
TRBV2	NA	TRBJ2-3	NA	TGTGCCAGCAGTGAAGTAGGCACAGATACGCAGTATTTT	CASSEVGTDTQYF
TRBV30	NA	TRBJ2-5	NA	TGTGCCTGGAGAAGGAAACTACCACAAGAGACCCAGTACTTC	CAWRRKLPQETQYF
TRBV6-2/TRBV6-3	NA	TRBJ1-5	TRBD1	TGTGCCAGCAGTTACTCAGTCGCAGGGGGCCATCAGCCCCAGCATTTT	CASSYSVAGGHQPQHF
TRBV24-1	NA	TRBJ1-1	TRBD1	TGTGCCACCAGGAGGGACAGGGGAGAGAACACTGAAGCTTTCTTT	CATRRDRGENTEAFF
TRBV13	once	TRBJ2-1	TRBD2	TGTGCCAGCAGCTTAGGGTTAGGGACTAGGGTCTGGGAGCAGTTCTTC	CASSLGLGTRVWEQFF
TRBV20-1	NA	TRBJ2-1	NA	TGCAGTGCTAGAGATTCGAATGAGCAGTTCTTC	CSARDSNEQFF
TRBV5-4	NA	TRBJ2-3	NA	TGTGCCAGCAGCTGGGGACTGGAAGGGTCAGATACGCAGTATTTT	CASSWGLEGSDTQYF
TRBV3-1/TRBV3-2	NA	TRBJ2-2	NA	TGTGCCAGCAGCCTCCTGCCAGGGGCGTGGGAGCTGTTTTTT	CASSLLPGAWELFF
TRBV3-1/TRBV3-2	NA	TRBJ1-1	NA	TGTGCCAGCAGCCAAGATGGGGGGCGCGGCACTGAAGCTTTCTTT	CASSQDGGRGTEAFF
TRBV9	NA	TRBJ1-5	NA	TGTGCCAGCAGAGACGGACGCCGTCGGGGGCCCCAGCATTTT	CASRDGRRRGPQHF
TRBV7-2	NA	TRBJ2-5	NA	TGTGCCAGCAGCTTAGGGCCCACCACCCAAGAGACCCAGTACTTC	CASSLGPTTQETQYF
TRBV7-9	NA	TRBJ2-1	NA	TGTGCCAGCAGTGAAACGCGGGGAGGAGGCAATGAGCAGTTCTTC	CASSETRGGGNEQFF
TRBV11-2	once	TRBJ1-1	NA	TGTGCCAGCAGCCCAATCCAGGGGTTGAGGTACACTGAAGCTTTCTTT	CASSPIQGLRYTEAFF
TRBV3-1/TRBV3-2	NA	TRBJ2-3	TRBD2	TGTGCCAGCAGCCAAGGGTTGCGGGAGGACATAGATACGCAGTATTTT	CASSQGLREDIDTQYF
TRBV29-1	NA	TRBJ1-1	NA	TGCAGCGTTGATTCGGGACACCTCACTGAAGCTTTCTTT	CSVDSGHLTEAFF
TRBV12-5	NA	TRBJ2-6	TRBD1	TGTGCTAGTGGTTTGGCTCTGGAGTGGGGACAGGGCGGCTCTGGGGCCAACGTCCTGACTTTC	CASGLALEWGQGGSGANVLTF
TRBV19	NA	TRBJ1-1	NA	TGTGCCAGTACTTTGGGAATCACTGAAGCTTTCTTT	CASTLGITEAFF
TRBV20-1	NA	TRBJ2-1	TRBD2	TGCAGTGCTAGTTCTGCGGGAGGGTACAATGAGCAGTTCTTC	CSASSAGGYNEQFF
TRBV4-1	NA	TRBJ1-5	NA	TGCGCCAGCAGCCTAAGGGGTGATGGCAATCAGCCCCAGCATTTT	CASSLRGDGNQPQHF
TRBV9	once	TRBJ2-7	TRBD2	TGTGCCAGCAGTGTGAGCGGGAGGACCTACGAGCAGTACTTC	CASSVSGRTYEQYF
TRBV5-5	NA	TRBJ2-1	NA	TGTGCCAGCAGCTACCCAACGGAGAGGACAAATGAGCAGTTCTTC	CASSYPTERTNEQFF
TRBV29-1	NA	TRBJ1-1	NA	TGCAGCGTTGTACCGGGGTCGGGCGCCACTGAAGCTTTCTTT	CSVVPGSGATEAFF
TRBV6-2/TRBV6-3	NA	TRBJ2-7	NA	TGTGCCAGCAGTTACGCCAGGGGCGAGCAGTACTTC	CASSYARGEQYF
TRBV30	NA	TRBJ1-3	NA	TGTGCCTGGAGTGTACTCCGGAGCTCTGGAAACACCATATATTTT	CAWSVLRSSGNTIYF
TRBV5-1	NA	TRBJ1-4	NA	TGCGCCAGTCGGATACAGTCTACTAATGAAAAACTGTTTTTT	CASRIQSTNEKLFF